This T cell receptor (beta chain) was sequenced during a study of beta chain features in type 1 diabetes. The isolated RNA, all of it, was reverse transcribed, so expressed TCRB transcripts were what got sequenced. Samples of naive, central memory and regulatory T cells yielded a mean of approximately 3.9 million reads. Clones were read by immunoSEQ multiplex PCR, and TCRdb kept only the in-frame ones, dropping some. The table lists some 900,000 clones, roughly a sixth of them singletons. The germline CDR1 and CDR2 sequences are DFQATT and SNEGSKA (reference sequence). The CDR3 consists of 11 residues. Overall study results and limits: Across all four CD4+ subsets, people with type 1 diabetes showed modestly shorter TCRB CDR3s. There were fewer insertions and more deletions at the VDJ junctions of type 1 diabetes patients.

Note on this clone: Its antigen is unknown.

V gene TRBV20-1 combines with J gene TRBJ1-1; D remains unclear. This receptor was taken from a woman aged 18-29 years in good health. The specimen was naive CD4+ T cells from blood. The chain's CDR3 is CTGFLITEAFF. The CDR3 DNA sequence: TGCACGGGTTTTTTGATCACTGAAGCTTTCTTT.